This paragraph reports one TCR beta chain. Its target is unknown. The germline V and J ends were trimmed by 6 bases and 0 bases, with 12 bases remaining between them. Germline loops: CDR1 SQVTM, CDR2 ANQGSEA. This CDR3 has 13 residues. It was with random hexamers that 0.5 to 1 ug RNA was reverse transcribed. TCRdb recomputed calls from the immunoSEQ multiplex PCR reads with MiXCR, one row per CDR3 protein. The sample lists roughly 330,000 distinct CDR3 sequences, approximately 90% occurring once. The entry originates in a study of CD8 T cells in Susac syndrome. Findings and caveats of the study: It was acknowledged in the study that its TCR sequencing and HLA analysis involved a relatively small number of individuals.

TCR beta sequencing covered blood CD8+ and CD4+ T cells. The gene calls are TRBV29-1 and TRBJ2-7, with D perhaps TRBD2 (6 bases). Sequencing was done on a sample of CD4+ T cells from PBMCs. The sequence came from a human donor with multiple sclerosis. The CDR3 bases are TGCAGCGTCTGGGACTCCCGCTCCTACGAGCAGTACTTC. Its protein product is CSVWDSRSYEQYF.